The sample holds a few counts of the clone carrying this T cell receptor (beta chain). Its antigen is unknown. This specimen belongs to a study of beta chain features in type 1 diabetes. General study points: TCRB CDR3s from Type 1 diabetes patients were moderately but significantly shorter in all four CD4+ subsets.

Trimming stripped 2 bases from V and 3 bases from J, with 8 bases between. The CDR3 has 13 residues. CDR1 is SGHRS and CDR2 is YFSETQ in the germline V gene. Expressed TCRB transcripts were sequenced, since all the RNA that had been isolated was reverse transcribed. Measured with immunoSEQ multiplex PCR; TCRdb has only the in-frame clones, and not every one. This sample has 150,000 to 200,000 clones, with 6.5% to 8.5% found just once. The TCR sequence derives from a woman between 18 and 29 years old with type 1 diabetes. The source material was central memory CD4+ T cells from blood. V usage is TRBV5-1 and J usage is TRBJ2-5; no firm D call. CDR3 sequence: CASSFAPEETQYF. The CDR3 region has the DNA TGCGCCAGCAGCTTTGCGCCGGAAGAGACCCAGTACTTC.